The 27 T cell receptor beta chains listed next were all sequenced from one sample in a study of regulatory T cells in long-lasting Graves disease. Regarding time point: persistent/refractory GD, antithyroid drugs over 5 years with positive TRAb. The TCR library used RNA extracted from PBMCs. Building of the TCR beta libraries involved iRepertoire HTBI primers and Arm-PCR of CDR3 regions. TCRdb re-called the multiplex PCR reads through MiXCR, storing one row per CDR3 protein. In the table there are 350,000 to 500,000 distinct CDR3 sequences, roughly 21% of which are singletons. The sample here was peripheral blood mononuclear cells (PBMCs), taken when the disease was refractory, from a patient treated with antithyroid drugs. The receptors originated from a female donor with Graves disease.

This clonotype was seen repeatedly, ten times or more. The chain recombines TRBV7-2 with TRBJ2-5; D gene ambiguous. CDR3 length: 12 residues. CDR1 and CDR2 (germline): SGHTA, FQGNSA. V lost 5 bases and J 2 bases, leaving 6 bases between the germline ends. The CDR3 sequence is CASSDGQETQYF. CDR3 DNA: TGTGCCAGCAGCGATGGGCAAGAGACCCAGTACTTC.

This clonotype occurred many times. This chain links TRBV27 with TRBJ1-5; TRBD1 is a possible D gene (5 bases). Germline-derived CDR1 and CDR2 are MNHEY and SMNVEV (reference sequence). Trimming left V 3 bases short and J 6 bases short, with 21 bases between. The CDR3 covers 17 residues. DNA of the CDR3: TGTGCCAGCAGTTTTCTCGGAACAGGTATGGGATCTCAGCCCCAGCATTTT. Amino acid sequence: CASSFLGTGMGSQPQHF.

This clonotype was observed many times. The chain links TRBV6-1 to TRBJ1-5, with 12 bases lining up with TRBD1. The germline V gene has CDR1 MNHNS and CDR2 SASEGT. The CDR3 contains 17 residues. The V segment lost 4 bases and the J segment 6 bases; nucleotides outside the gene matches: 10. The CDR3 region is CASSASGTGGLSQPQHF. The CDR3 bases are TGTGCCAGCAGTGCCTCCGGGACAGGGGGCCTTTCTCAGCCCCAGCATTTT.

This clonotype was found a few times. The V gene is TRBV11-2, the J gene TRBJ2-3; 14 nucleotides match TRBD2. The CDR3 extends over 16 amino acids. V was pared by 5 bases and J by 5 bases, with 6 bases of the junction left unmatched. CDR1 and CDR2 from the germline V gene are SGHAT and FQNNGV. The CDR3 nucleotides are TGTGCCAGCAGCCAGACTAGCGGGAGGGCTAGAGATACGCAGTATTTT. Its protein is CASSQTSGRARDTQYF.

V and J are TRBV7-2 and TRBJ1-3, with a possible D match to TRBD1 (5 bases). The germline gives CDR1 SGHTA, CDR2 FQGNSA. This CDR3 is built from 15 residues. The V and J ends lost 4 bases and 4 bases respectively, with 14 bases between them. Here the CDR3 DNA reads TGTGCCAGCAGCTACCCGGGACTCACGGGAAACACCATATATTTT. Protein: CASSYPGLTGNTIYF.

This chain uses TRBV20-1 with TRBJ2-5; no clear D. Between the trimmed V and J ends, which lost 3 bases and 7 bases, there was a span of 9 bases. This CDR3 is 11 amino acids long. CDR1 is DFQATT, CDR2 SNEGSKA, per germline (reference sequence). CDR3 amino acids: CSARKAGTQYF. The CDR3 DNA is TGCAGTGCTAGGAAGGCTGGGACCCAGTACTTC.

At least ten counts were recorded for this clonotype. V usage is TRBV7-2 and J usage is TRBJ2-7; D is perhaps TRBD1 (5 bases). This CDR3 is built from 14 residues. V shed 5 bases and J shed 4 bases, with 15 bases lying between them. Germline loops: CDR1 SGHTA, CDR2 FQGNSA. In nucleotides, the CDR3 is TGTGCCAGCAGCGAAGGGGCCGGATTTTACGAGCAGTACTTC. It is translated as CASSEGAGFYEQYF.

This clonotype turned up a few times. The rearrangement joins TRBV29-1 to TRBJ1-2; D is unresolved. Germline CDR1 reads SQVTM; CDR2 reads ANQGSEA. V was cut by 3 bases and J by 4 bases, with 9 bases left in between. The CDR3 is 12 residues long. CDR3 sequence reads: CSVDEGGYGYTF. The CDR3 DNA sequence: TGCAGCGTTGATGAGGGCGGCTATGGCTACACCTTC.

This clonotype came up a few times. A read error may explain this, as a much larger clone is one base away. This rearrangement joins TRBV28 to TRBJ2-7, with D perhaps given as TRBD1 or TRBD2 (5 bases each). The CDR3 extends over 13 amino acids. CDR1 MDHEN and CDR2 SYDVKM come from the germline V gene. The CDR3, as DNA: TGTGCCAGCAGTTTAGAAGGGACCTACGAGCAGTGCTTC. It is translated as CASSLEGTYEQCF. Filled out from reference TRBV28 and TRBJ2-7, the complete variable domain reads DVKVTQSSRYLVKRTGEKVFLECVQDMDHENMFWYRQDPGLGLRLIYFSYDVKMKEKGDIPEGYSVSREKKERFSLILESASTNQTSMYLCASSLEGTYEQCFGPGTRLTVT.

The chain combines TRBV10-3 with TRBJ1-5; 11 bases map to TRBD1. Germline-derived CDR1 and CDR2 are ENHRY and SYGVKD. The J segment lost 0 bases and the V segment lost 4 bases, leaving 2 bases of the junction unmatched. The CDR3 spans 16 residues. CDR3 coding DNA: TGTGCCATCAGTGGGGGGACAGGGGGTAGCAATCAGCCCCAGCATTTT. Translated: CAISGGTGGSNQPQHF.

The CDR3: CASSAWDSRNEQFF. In DNA, the CDR3 is TGTGCCAGCAGTGCGTGGGACTCCCGCAATGAGCAGTTCTTC. This chain joins TRBV6-1 and TRBJ2-1, with D possibly being TRBD2 (6 bases). The CDR3 runs to 14 residues. V shed 4 bases and J shed 6 bases, with 13 bases lying between them. Germline CDR1 and CDR2: MNHNS and SASEGT.

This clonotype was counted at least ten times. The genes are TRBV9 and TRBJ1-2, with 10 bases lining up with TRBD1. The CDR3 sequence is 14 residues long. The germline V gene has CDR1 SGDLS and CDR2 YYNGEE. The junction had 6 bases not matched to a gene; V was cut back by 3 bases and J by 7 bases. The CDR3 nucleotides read TGTGCCAGCAGCGCCGGGACAGGGGCTGTTGGCTACACCTTC. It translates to CASSAGTGAVGYTF.

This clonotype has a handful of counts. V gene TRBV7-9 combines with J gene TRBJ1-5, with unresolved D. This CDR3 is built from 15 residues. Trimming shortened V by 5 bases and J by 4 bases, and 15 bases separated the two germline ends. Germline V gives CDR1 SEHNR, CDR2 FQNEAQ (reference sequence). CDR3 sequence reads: CASSPPGLGNQPQHF. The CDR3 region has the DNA TGTGCCAGCAGCCCGCCCGGACTCGGGAATCAGCCCCAGCATTTT.

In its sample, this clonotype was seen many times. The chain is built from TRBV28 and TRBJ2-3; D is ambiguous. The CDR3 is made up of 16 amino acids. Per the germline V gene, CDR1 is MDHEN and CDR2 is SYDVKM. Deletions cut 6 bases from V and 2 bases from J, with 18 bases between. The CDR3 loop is CASRPMTVSYTDTQYF. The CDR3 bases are TGTGCCAGCAGGCCCATGACTGTAAGCTACACAGATACGCAGTATTTT.

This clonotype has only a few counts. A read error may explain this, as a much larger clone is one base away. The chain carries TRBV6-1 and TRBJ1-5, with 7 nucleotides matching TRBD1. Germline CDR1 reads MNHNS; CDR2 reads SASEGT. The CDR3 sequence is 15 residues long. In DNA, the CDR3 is TGTGCCAGCAGTCCAGACAGGGCACGCAATCAGCCCCAGCGTTTT. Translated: CASSPDRARNQPQRF.

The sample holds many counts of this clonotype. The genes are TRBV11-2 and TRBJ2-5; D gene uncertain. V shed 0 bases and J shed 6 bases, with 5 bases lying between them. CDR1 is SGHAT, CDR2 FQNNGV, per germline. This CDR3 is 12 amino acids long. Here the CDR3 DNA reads TGTGCCAGCAGCTTAGATCTAAAGACCCAGTACTTC. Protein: CASSLDLKTQYF.

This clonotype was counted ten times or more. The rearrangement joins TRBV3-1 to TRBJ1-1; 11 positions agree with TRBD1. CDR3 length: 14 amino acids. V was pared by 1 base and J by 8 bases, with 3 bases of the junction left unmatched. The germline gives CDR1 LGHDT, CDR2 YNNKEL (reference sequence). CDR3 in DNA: TGTGCCAGCAGCCAAGGAGGGACAGGGGGGGAAGCTTTCTTT. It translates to CASSQGGTGGEAFF.

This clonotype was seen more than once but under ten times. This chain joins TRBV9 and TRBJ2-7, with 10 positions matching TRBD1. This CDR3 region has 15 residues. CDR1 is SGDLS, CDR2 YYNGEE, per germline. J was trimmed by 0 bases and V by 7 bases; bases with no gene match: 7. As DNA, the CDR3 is TGTGCCAGCGGACCGGGACAGGGGAACTCCTACGAGCAGTACTTC. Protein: CASGPGQGNSYEQYF.

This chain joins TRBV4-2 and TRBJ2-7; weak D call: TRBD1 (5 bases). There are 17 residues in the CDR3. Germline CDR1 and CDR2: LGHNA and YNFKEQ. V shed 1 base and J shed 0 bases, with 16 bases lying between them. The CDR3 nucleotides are TGTGCCAGCAGCCAAGGGATAACAGGAGCTAGCTCCTACGAGCAGTACTTC. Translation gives CASSQGITGASSYEQYF.

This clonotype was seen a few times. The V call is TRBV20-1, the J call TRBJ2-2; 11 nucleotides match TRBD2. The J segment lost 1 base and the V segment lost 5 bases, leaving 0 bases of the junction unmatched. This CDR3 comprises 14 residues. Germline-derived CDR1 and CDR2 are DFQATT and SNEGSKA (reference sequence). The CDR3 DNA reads TGCAGTGCTGGGACTAGCGGGAACACCGGGGAGCTGTTTTTT. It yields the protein CSAGTSGNTGELFF.

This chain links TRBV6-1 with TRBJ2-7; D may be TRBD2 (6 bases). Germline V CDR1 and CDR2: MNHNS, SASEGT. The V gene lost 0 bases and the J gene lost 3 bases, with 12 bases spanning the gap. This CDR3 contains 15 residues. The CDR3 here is CASSEARTKGYEQYF. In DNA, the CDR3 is TGTGCCAGCAGTGAAGCGAGGACTAAAGGCTACGAGCAGTACTTC.

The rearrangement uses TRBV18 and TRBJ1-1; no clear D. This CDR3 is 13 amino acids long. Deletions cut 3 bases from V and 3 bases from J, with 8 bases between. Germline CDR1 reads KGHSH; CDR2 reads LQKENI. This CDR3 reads CASSPNSDTEAFF. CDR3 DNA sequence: TGTGCCAGCTCACCGAACTCCGACACTGAAGCTTTCTTT.

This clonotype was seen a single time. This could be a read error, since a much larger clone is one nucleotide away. CDR3 sequence: CASSYSGLAGGSGELSF. The CDR3 DNA reads TGTGCCAGCAGTTACTCGGGACTAGCGGGAGGGTCCGGGGAGCTGTCTTTT. This chain connects TRBV6-2 or TRBV6-3 to TRBJ2-2, with TRBD2 matching over 16 bases. The germline V gene has CDR1 MNHEY and CDR2 SVGEGT. CDR3 length equals 17 residues.

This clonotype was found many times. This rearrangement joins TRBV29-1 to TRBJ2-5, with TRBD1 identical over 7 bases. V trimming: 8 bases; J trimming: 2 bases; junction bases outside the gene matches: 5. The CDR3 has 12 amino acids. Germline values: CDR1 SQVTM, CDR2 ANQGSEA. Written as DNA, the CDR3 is TGCAGCACCTGGGACAGTCAAGAGACCCAGTACTTC. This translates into CSTWDSQETQYF.

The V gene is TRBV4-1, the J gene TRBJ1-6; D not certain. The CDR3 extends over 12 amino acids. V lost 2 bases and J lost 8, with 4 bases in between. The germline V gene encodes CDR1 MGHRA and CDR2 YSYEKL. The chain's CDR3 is CASSQHDSPLHF. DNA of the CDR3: TGCGCCAGCAGCCAACACGATTCACCCCTCCACTTT.

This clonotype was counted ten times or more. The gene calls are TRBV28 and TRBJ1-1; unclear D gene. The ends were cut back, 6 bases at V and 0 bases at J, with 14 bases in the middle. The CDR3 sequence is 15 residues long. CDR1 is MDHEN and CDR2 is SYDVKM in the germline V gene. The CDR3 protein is CASSWSRSLNTEAFF. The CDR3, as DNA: TGTGCCAGCAGCTGGTCTCGCAGCCTGAACACTGAAGCTTTCTTT.

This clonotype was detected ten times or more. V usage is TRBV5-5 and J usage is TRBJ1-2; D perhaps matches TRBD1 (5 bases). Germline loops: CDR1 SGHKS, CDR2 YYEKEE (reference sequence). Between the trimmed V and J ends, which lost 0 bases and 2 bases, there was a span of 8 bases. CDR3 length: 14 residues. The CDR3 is CASSLGDLNYGYTF. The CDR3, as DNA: TGTGCCAGCAGCTTGGGGGACCTAAACTATGGCTACACCTTC.